This T cell receptor (beta chain) originates from a study of blood T cell repertoires in COVID-19. Study-wide background: COVID-19 samples, acute and convalescent, were from the United States, Italy and Spain.

The method was immunoSEQ multiplex PCR; TCRdb's version includes in-frame clones alone and lacks a portion of them. In the table there are about 76,000 clones, 70% to 90% of which are singletons. V lost 4 bases and J 1 base, leaving 7 bases between the germline ends. This CDR3 comprises 12 residues. The germline V gene encodes CDR1 SQVTM and CDR2 ANQGSEA. The receptor was derived from a man in his sixties with COVID-19, enrolled during active disease. This chain connects TRBV29-1 to TRBJ1-1; D not resolved. The sample comprised peripheral blood. The CDR3 coding sequence is TGCAGCGTTGGCCCCGGGAACACTGAAGCTTTCTTT. Its protein is CSVGPGNTEAFF.